Listed below are T cell receptor beta chains from one sample, sequenced in a study of T cells after yellow fever vaccination. In TCRdb, the 5' RACE reads were re-called with MiXCR into one record per CDR3 protein. Found here are 70,000 or so distinct CDR3 sequences, under 9.5% of them singletons; the top ten hold more than 25%. The specimen comprised CD8+ T cells sorted from PBMCs, sampled 10 to 11 days after the first yellow fever vaccination. The receptors stem from a man aged 18 to 29 who received the YFV17D yellow fever vaccine. Both conserved end residues are part of each CDR3. The order of the fields is D gene, J gene, V gene, clone size, CDR3 protein, CDR3 DNA. D genes are given only for firm matches. Not all rows give a size; the values are once, few, many and, for expanded clones, a class.

d_gene: -; j_gene: TRBJ2-5; v_gene: TRBV12-3/TRBV12-4; abundance: many; CDR3aa: CASSREEETQYF; CDR3nt: TGTGCCAGCAGCCGAGAGGAAGAGACCCAGTACTTC
d_gene: -; j_gene: TRBJ1-2; v_gene: TRBV12-3/TRBV12-4; abundance: many; CDR3aa: CASSFQGAVDGYTF; CDR3nt: TGTGCCAGCAGTTTTCAGGGCGCTGTGGATGGCTACACCTTC
d_gene: -; j_gene: TRBJ1-4; v_gene: TRBV15; abundance: -; CDR3aa: CATSRDPPTTNEKLFF; CDR3nt: TGTGCCACCAGCAGAGATCCTCCAACGACTAATGAAAAACTGTTTTTT
d_gene: -; j_gene: TRBJ1-1; v_gene: TRBV4-1; abundance: few; CDR3aa: CASSQAPLGSGVTEAFF; CDR3nt: TGCGCCAGCAGCCAAGCCCCCCTTGGGTCTGGGGTGACTGAAGCTTTCTTT
d_gene: -; j_gene: TRBJ1-2; v_gene: TRBV29-1; abundance: many; CDR3aa: CSVEDVRPGYTF; CDR3nt: TGCAGCGTTGAAGATGTACGTCCTGGCTACACCTTC
d_gene: -; j_gene: TRBJ2-3; v_gene: TRBV5-1; abundance: -; CDR3aa: CASSLRGARTDTQYF; CDR3nt: TGCGCCAGCAGCTTAAGGGGGGCGAGAACAGATACGCAGTATTTT
d_gene: -; j_gene: TRBJ1-5; v_gene: TRBV19; abundance: few; CDR3aa: CASSITPSPTQPQHF; CDR3nt: TGTGCCAGTAGTATAACCCCGAGCCCTACTCAGCCCCAGCATTTT
d_gene: -; j_gene: TRBJ2-1; v_gene: TRBV5-1; abundance: few; CDR3aa: CASSLNSVPYNEQFF; CDR3nt: TGCGCCAGCAGCTTAAATAGCGTCCCCTACAATGAGCAGTTCTTC
d_gene: -; j_gene: TRBJ2-6; v_gene: TRBV5-6; abundance: many; CDR3aa: CASSFIGAGANVLTF; CDR3nt: TGTGCCAGCAGCTTTATCGGGGCTGGGGCCAACGTCCTGACTTTC
d_gene: -; j_gene: TRBJ2-5; v_gene: TRBV19; abundance: few; CDR3aa: CASSISASSPETQYF; CDR3nt: TGTGCCAGTAGTATCTCGGCTAGCTCCCCAGAGACCCAGTACTTC
d_gene: -; j_gene: TRBJ2-5; v_gene: TRBV5-1; abundance: many; CDR3aa: CASSLTGEQETQYF; CDR3nt: TGCGCCAGCAGCTTAACGGGGGAACAAGAGACCCAGTACTTC
d_gene: -; j_gene: TRBJ1-1; v_gene: TRBV20-1; abundance: -; CDR3aa: CSAISSEGTGNTEAFF; CDR3nt: TGCAGTGCTATTTCATCTGAGGGAACGGGGAACACTGAAGCTTTCTTT
d_gene: -; j_gene: TRBJ1-4; v_gene: TRBV4-3; abundance: many; CDR3aa: CASSQEPSTVRGNEKLFF; CDR3nt: TGCGCCAGCAGCCAAGAACCGTCCACAGTCAGGGGAAATGAAAAACTGTTTTTT
d_gene: -; j_gene: TRBJ2-1; v_gene: TRBV7-3; abundance: many; CDR3aa: CASSLYFLMEQFF; CDR3nt: TGTGCCAGCAGCTTGTACTTCTTGATGGAGCAGTTCTTC
d_gene: TRBD2; j_gene: TRBJ2-4; v_gene: TRBV9; abundance: few; CDR3aa: CASSVQPAGGPRDIQYF; CDR3nt: TGTGCCAGCAGCGTCCAACCGGCGGGGGGGCCGAGGGACATTCAGTACTTC
d_gene: -; j_gene: TRBJ2-1; v_gene: TRBV6-5; abundance: few; CDR3aa: CASSYVQGYNEQFF; CDR3nt: TGTGCCAGCAGTTACGTCCAGGGCTACAATGAGCAGTTCTTC
d_gene: TRBD2; j_gene: TRBJ2-3; v_gene: TRBV24-1; abundance: -; CDR3aa: CATSDSGLAGGQQDTQYF; CDR3nt: TGTGCCACCAGTGATTCGGGACTAGCGGGGGGGCAACAAGATACGCAGTATTTT
d_gene: TRBD1; j_gene: TRBJ2-1; v_gene: TRBV29-1; abundance: many; CDR3aa: CSAETGDEQFF; CDR3nt: TGCAGCGCGGAGACAGGGGATGAGCAGTTCTTC